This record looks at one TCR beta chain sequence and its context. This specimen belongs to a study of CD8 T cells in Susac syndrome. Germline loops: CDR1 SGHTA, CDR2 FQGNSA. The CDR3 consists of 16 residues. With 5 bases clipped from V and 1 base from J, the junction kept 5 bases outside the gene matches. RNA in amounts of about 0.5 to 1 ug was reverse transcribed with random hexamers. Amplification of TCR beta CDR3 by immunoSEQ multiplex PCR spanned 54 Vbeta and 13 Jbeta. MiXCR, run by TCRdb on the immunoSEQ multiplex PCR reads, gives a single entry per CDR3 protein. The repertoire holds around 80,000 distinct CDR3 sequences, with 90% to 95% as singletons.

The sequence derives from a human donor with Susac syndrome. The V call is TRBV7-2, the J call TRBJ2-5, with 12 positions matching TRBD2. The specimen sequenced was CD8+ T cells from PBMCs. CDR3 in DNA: TGTGCCAGCAGCGAAGGGACTAGCGGGTTCCAAGAGACCCAGTACTTC. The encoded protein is CASSEGTSGFQETQYF.